These 9 T cell receptor beta chains were all obtained from the same sample, sequenced in a study of blood T cell repertoires in COVID-19. This table comes from immunoSEQ multiplex PCR, and its TCRdb copy is limited to in-frame clones, with some not included. The data hold under 200,000 clones, with approximately 90% observed a single time. Sequenced sample: peripheral blood. These receptors originate from a man between 18 and 29 years old with acute or convalescent COVID-19.

J is TRBJ2-3 and V is TRBV19; D unclear. CDR3 length equals 14 residues. The V gene lost 5 bases and the J gene lost 2 bases, with 11 bases spanning the gap. Germline-derived CDR1 and CDR2 are LNHDA and SQIVND (reference sequence). This CDR3 is CASSFPPPTDTQYF. The CDR3 bases are TGTGCCAGTAGTTTCCCCCCTCCCACAGATACGCAGTATTTT.

This chain joins TRBV7-2 and TRBJ1-2, with D uncertain. This CDR3 region has 12 residues. The germline V gene has CDR1 SGHTA and CDR2 FQGNSA. Trimming took 5 bases from V and 4 from J, leaving 8 bases between them. The CDR3 coding sequence is TGTGCCAGCAGCGGGCGTTTCTATGGCTACACCTTC. This codes for CASSGRFYGYTF.

This chain connects TRBV2 to TRBJ1-2; tentatively, D is TRBD1 (6 bases). Trimming took 3 bases from V and 2 from J, leaving 16 bases between them. CDR3 size: 16 residues. Germline CDR1 is SNHLY and CDR2 is FYNNEI. This CDR3 reads CASSEFGTPENYGYTF. The CDR3, as DNA: TGTGCCAGCAGTGAGTTCGGGACACCCGAAAACTATGGCTACACCTTC.

The chain joins TRBV6-4 to TRBJ2-5; D is possibly TRBD2 (5 bases). Deletions cut 0 bases from V and 0 bases from J, with 14 bases between. From germline, CDR1 is MRHNA and CDR2 SNTAGT. The CDR3 runs 17 residues. CDR3 in amino acids: CASSDSKLGVDQETQYF. DNA of the CDR3: TGTGCCAGCAGTGACTCGAAACTGGGAGTAGACCAAGAGACCCAGTACTTC.

V gene TRBV9 combines with J gene TRBJ2-7; 8 bases are a match to TRBD1. Trimming removed 0 bases from V and 5 bases from J; junction bases left unmatched: 7. Germline V gene lookup returns CDR1 SGDLS and CDR2 YYNGEE. The CDR3 length is 15 residues. CDR3 nucleotides: TGTGCCAGCAGCGTAGAGTCAGGGGGCTGGGACGAGCAGTACTTC. It codes for CASSVESGGWDEQYF.

In DNA form, the CDR3 reads TGCGCCAGCAGCCAGTACCCCCAAAGTTCACTGGGCGACACTGAAGCTTTCTTT. Its translation: CASSQYPQSSLGDTEAFF. This chain joins TRBV4-1 and TRBJ1-1; unclear D gene. CDR1 and CDR2 (germline): MGHRA, YSYEKL. Trimming left V 3 bases short and J 3 bases short, with 23 bases between. The CDR3 has 18 residues.

The genes are TRBV24-1 and TRBJ2-5, with TRBD2 matching over 7 bases. Germline values: CDR1 KGHDR, CDR2 SFDVKD. The CDR3 runs 17 residues. With 3 bases clipped from V and 5 bases from J, the junction kept 14 bases outside the gene matches. As DNA, the CDR3 is TGTGCCACCAGTGATGCGGGGGTAGCCAGGGAGGAGGAGACCCAGTACTTC. Its translation: CATSDAGVAREEETQYF.

The rearrangement uses TRBV18 and TRBJ2-5, with TRBD2 matching 9 bases. The CDR3 has 16 amino acids. Germline V CDR1 and CDR2: KGHSH, LQKENI. J gave up 2 bases and V 5 bases, and 9 bases lay outside the gene matches. The CDR3 DNA reads TGTGCCAGCTCATCAACGGTGCTAGCGGGGCAAGAGACCCAGTACTTC. It is translated as CASSSTVLAGQETQYF.

In this sample, this clone turned up once. The J gene is TRBJ1-4, the V gene TRBV29-1; D unclear. CDR1 and CDR2 (germline): SQVTM, ANQGSEA. The CDR3 length is 11 residues. V shed 0 bases and J shed 10 bases, with 6 bases lying between them. CDR3 protein: CSVEDGPKLFF. The CDR3 DNA is TGCAGCGTTGAAGATGGCCCAAAACTGTTTTTT.